Below are 27 T cell receptor beta chains sequenced from a single sample in a study of graft-versus-host responses after intestinal transplantation. Profiling relied on immunoSEQ multiplex PCR, and the TCRdb table lists in-frame clones only, not all of them. This table has 80,000 to 100,000 clones, roughly nine tenths appearing once. For these TCRs, the target antigens are not known. Here the sequenced sample was unstimulated CD4+ T cells sorted from spleen or lymph node cells, taken before intestinal transplant. These receptors all come from a human donor who received an intestinal transplant.

The chain couples TRBV19 to TRBJ2-3; 9 bases are shared with TRBD2. The CDR3 has 14 residues. With V trimmed by 7 bases and J by 8 bases, 10 bases remained unmatched. The V gene's germline CDR1 is LNHDA and CDR2 SQIVND (reference sequence). The CDR3 here is CASTRRGGGSTQYF. DNA of the CDR3: TGTGCCAGTACTCGGCGGGGGGGCGGCAGTACGCAGTATTTT.

The rearrangement uses TRBV30 and TRBJ2-7; D is unresolved. The CDR3 has 14 residues. The V gene lost 2 bases and the J gene lost 0 bases, with 11 bases spanning the gap. CDR1 and CDR2 (germline): GTSNPN, SVGIG (reference sequence). CDR3 in amino acids: CAWSWARSSYEQYF. The CDR3, as DNA: TGTGCCTGGAGTTGGGCCAGGTCCTCCTACGAGCAGTACTTC.

V and J are TRBV5-1 and TRBJ1-2; D is uncertain. Germline V gene sequence: CDR1 SGHRS, CDR2 YFSETQ. The ends were cut back, 2 bases at V and 7 bases at J, with 12 bases in the middle. This CDR3 spans 13 amino acids. The CDR3 DNA follows: TGCGCCAGCAGCTTTCATGAACCACTTGGCTACACCTTC. It encodes CASSFHEPLGYTF. The whole variable domain, filled in from reference TRBV5-1 and TRBJ1-2, reads KAGVTQTPRYLIKTRGQQVTLSCSPISGHRSVSWYQQTPGQGLQFLFEYFSETQRNKGNFPGRFSGRQFSNSRSEMNVSTLELGDSALYLCASSFHEPLGYTFGSGTRLTVV.

V and J are TRBV29-1 and TRBJ1-2; D call uncertain. The CDR3 length is 13 residues. The germline gives CDR1 SQVTM, CDR2 ANQGSEA. Trimming took off 1 base at V and 9 bases at J, with 15 bases between the two ends. Here the CDR3 reads CSVEGDKAGRYTF. The CDR3 bases are TGCAGCGTTGAAGGGGATAAGGCGGGCCGCTACACCTTC.

This clone has just one count. V is TRBV6-5 and J is TRBJ1-2, with D possibly TRBD1 on 6 matching bases. Germline V CDR1 and CDR2: MNHEY, SVGAGI. The V end lost 8 bases, the J end lost 6 bases, and 10 bases lay between the germline ends. The CDR3 is 11 amino acids. CDR3 DNA: TGTGCCAGCGGGGGGGGCGATGGCTACACCTTC. As protein: CASGGGDGYTF.

The chain recombines TRBV19 with TRBJ2-7; possibly TRBD1 for D (6 bases). Trimming pared 0 bases from V and 6 bases from J, leaving 9 bases between. The germline CDR1 and CDR2 sequences are LNHDA and SQIVND (reference sequence). CDR3 length: 13 residues. The CDR3 nucleotides read TGTGCCAGTAGTATAGACAGGGGTCGCGAGCAGTACTTC. It yields the protein CASSIDRGREQYF.

This chain connects TRBV7-2 to TRBJ2-7; D remains ambiguous. The CDR3 contains 13 residues. CDR1 and CDR2 (germline): SGHTA, FQGNSA. V gave up 1 base and J gave up 3 bases, with 7 bases separating them. CDR3 DNA sequence: TGTGCCAGCAGCTTAGGTCTTAGCTACGAGCAGTACTTC. This encodes CASSLGLSYEQYF.

The V and J genes are TRBV4-3 and TRBJ2-7; tentatively, D is TRBD1 (5 bases). The CDR3 has 16 amino acids. Per the germline V gene, CDR1 is LGHNA and CDR2 is YSLEER. The ends were cut back, 3 bases at V and 5 bases at J, with 20 bases in the middle. The DNA of the CDR3 is TGCGCCAGCAGCCACTGGTCCCCAGGGATCGCCCACGAGCAGTACTTC. It is translated as CASSHWSPGIAHEQYF.

The chain links TRBV7-2 to TRBJ1-5, with D perhaps matching TRBD1 (5 bases). Deletions cut 4 bases from V and 0 bases from J, with 7 bases between. The germline gives CDR1 SGHTA, CDR2 FQGNSA. This CDR3 region has 14 residues. In DNA, the CDR3 is TGTGCCAGCAGCTCGACAGATAGCAATCAGCCCCAGCATTTT. Protein sequence: CASSSTDSNQPQHF.

V and J are TRBV28 and TRBJ1-2; 9 bases align to TRBD1. Germline V gives CDR1 MDHEN, CDR2 SYDVKM. The CDR3 sequence is 16 residues long. With V trimmed by 2 bases and J by 4 bases, 8 bases remained unmatched. CDR3 in DNA: TGTGCCAGCAGTTTAGCCTCGGGACAGGGCACCTATGGCTACACCTTC. Translation: CASSLASGQGTYGYTF.

This chain links TRBV4-1 with TRBJ2-3, with 7 bases aligning to TRBD2. This CDR3 region has 17 residues. V lost 0 bases to trimming and J lost 2 bases; unmatched junction nucleotides: 8. CDR1 is MGHRA and CDR2 is YSYEKL in the germline V gene. CDR3 loop: CASSQEPGLSPTDTQYF. The CDR3 DNA sequence: TGCGCCAGCAGCCAAGAACCGGGACTAAGTCCCACAGATACGCAGTATTTT.

This clone was observed a handful of times. CDR3 in amino acids: CASSEGVWNTIYF. Here the CDR3 DNA reads TGTGCCAGCAGTGAAGGCGTTTGGAACACCATATATTTT. This chain connects TRBV2 to TRBJ1-3; D is uncertain. The germline V gene has CDR1 SNHLY and CDR2 FYNNEI. The CDR3 loop spans 13 amino acids. V lost 1 base, J lost 7 bases, and 8 bases lay in between.

V is TRBV15 and J is TRBJ2-7; 7 bases are a match to TRBD2. Germline loops: CDR1 LNHNV, CDR2 YYDKDF (reference sequence). V gave up 5 bases and J gave up 2 bases; unmatched junction bases: 3. This CDR3 is 13 amino acids long. For the CDR3, the DNA is TGTGCCACCAGCCGGGACTACACCTACGAGCAGTACTTC. This encodes CATSRDYTYEQYF.

The chain joins TRBV6-1 to TRBJ1-1; 8 bases are a match to TRBD1. Trimming cost V 5 bases and J 1 base; bases outside gene matches: 3. Germline CDR1 and CDR2: MNHNS and SASEGT. CDR3 size: 14 residues. This CDR3 is CASSLGQGNTEAFF. DNA of the CDR3: TGTGCCAGCAGTTTAGGACAGGGGAACACTGAAGCTTTCTTT.

This chain connects TRBV7-9 to TRBJ1-3; 7 bases agree with TRBD1. This CDR3 spans 14 amino acids. Germline V gene sequence: CDR1 SEHNR, CDR2 FQNEAQ (reference sequence). J was trimmed by 3 bases and V by 5 bases; bases with no gene match: 4. The CDR3 spells CASSHDRVGNTIYF. CDR3 DNA sequence: TGTGCCAGCAGCCACGACAGGGTTGGAAACACCATATATTTT.

The chain carries TRBV29-1 and TRBJ1-1; the D is unclear. This CDR3 contains 12 residues. Germline-derived CDR1 and CDR2 are SQVTM and ANQGSEA. V dropped 4 bases and J dropped 0 bases, with 6 bases sitting between them. Written as DNA, the CDR3 is TGCAGCGTTGGAGGGCTGAACACTGAAGCTTTCTTT. Translating it yields CSVGGLNTEAFF.

V gene TRBV27 combines with J gene TRBJ1-2, with TRBD1 identical over 7 bases. V lost 4 bases, J lost 4 bases, and 12 bases stayed unmatched. This CDR3 is built from 16 residues. The germline V gene encodes CDR1 MNHEY and CDR2 SMNVEV (reference sequence). This chain's CDR3 is CASSSQGGASFYGYTF. The CDR3, as DNA: TGTGCCAGCAGTTCTCAGGGGGGCGCATCGTTCTATGGCTACACCTTC.

The chain links TRBV5-1 to TRBJ1-1, with unresolved D. The CDR3 totals 14 residues. In germline, CDR1 is SGHRS, CDR2 YFSETQ. Trimming removed 1 base from V and 0 bases from J, with 7 bases in between. Here the CDR3 DNA reads TGCGCCAGCAGCTTGACAGCAATGAACACTGAAGCTTTCTTT. Protein sequence: CASSLTAMNTEAFF.

V is TRBV12-5 and J is TRBJ1-2; D is unresolved. V was clipped by 3 bases and J by 3 bases, with 8 bases between them. Germline CDR1 reads LGHNT; CDR2 reads FRNRAP. The CDR3 runs 13 residues. CDR3 sequence reads: CASGFRLDYGYTF. The CDR3 region has the DNA TGTGCTAGTGGTTTTCGGTTGGACTATGGCTACACCTTC. Using reference TRBV12-5 and TRBJ1-2 for the parts outside the CDR3, the full variable domain is DARVTQTPRHKVTEMGQEVTMRCQPILGHNTVFWYRQTMMQGLELLAYFRNRAPLDDSGMPKDRFSAEMPDATLATLKIQPSEPRDSAVYFCASGFRLDYGYTFGSGTRLTVV.

This clone has a handful of counts. V gene TRBV19 combines with J gene TRBJ1-5; 9 bases are shared with TRBD1. Germline CDR1 is LNHDA and CDR2 is SQIVND (reference sequence). CDR3 length: 18 residues. The V gene end was trimmed by 1 base and the J gene end by 0 bases; junction bases not matched to a gene: 7. The CDR3 region is CASSIGRQGVYSNQPQHF. CDR3 DNA sequence: TGTGCCAGTAGTATAGGGAGACAGGGGGTATATAGCAATCAGCCCCAGCATTTT.

About this clone: The sample carries other DNA sequences with the same CDR3. The J gene is TRBJ1-6, the V gene TRBV5-1; possible D gene TRBD1, 5 bases. The V end lost 0 bases, the J end lost 2 bases, and 9 bases lay between the germline ends. The germline V gene has CDR1 SGHRS and CDR2 YFSETQ. The CDR3 spans 16 residues. The CDR3 DNA reads TGCGCCAGCAGCTTGGCCGGGGGGACCTATAATTCACCCCTCCACTTT. It encodes CASSLAGGTYNSPLHF.

Of note for this clone: At one of its ends the junction is not consistent with the germline gene, which may arise from a read error. This same CDR3 is encoded by further DNA sequences in the sample. The rearrangement uses TRBV4-2 and TRBJ1-1; 7 bases line up with TRBD1. The germline V gene has CDR1 LGHNA and CDR2 YNFKEQ. The CDR3 is 15 residues long. Here the CDR3 reads CASSHAGTVNTEAFF. Here the CDR3 DNA reads TGTGCCAGCAGCCACGCCGGGACAGTGAACACTGAGGCTTTCTTT.

The chain couples TRBV18 to TRBJ2-7, with D unclear. The CDR3 consists of 15 residues. Trimming stripped 3 bases from V and 7 bases from J, with 19 bases between. Germline V gene sequence: CDR1 KGHSH, CDR2 LQKENI. Here the CDR3 reads CASSPSLENLGEQYF. CDR3 in DNA: TGTGCCAGCTCACCTTCCCTTGAGAACCTCGGGGAGCAGTACTTC.

The J gene is TRBJ2-1, the V gene TRBV6-4, with TRBD2 matching 11 bases. This CDR3 has 18 residues. The ends lost 6 bases at V and 5 bases at J; junction bases unmatched: 15. CDR1 is MRHNA and CDR2 is SNTAGT in the germline V gene. CDR3 sequence reads: CASRKSQGLAVRNNEQFF. The CDR3 nucleotides are TGTGCCAGCAGAAAATCTCAGGGACTAGCGGTACGAAACAATGAGCAGTTCTTC.

V gene TRBV11-2 combines with J gene TRBJ1-6; no reliable D call. Trimming removed 1 base at V and 3 bases at J, with 10 bases between. Germline lookup yields CDR1 SGHAT and CDR2 FQNNGV. The CDR3 is 16 amino acids. Written as DNA, the CDR3 is TGTGCCAGCAGCTTAGCCCCGGGTCTCTATAATTCACCCCTCCACTTT. This codes for CASSLAPGLYNSPLHF.

The rearrangement links TRBV27 to TRBJ1-2; possible D gene TRBD1, 6 bases. This CDR3 spans 12 amino acids. Between the trimmed V and J ends, which lost 2 bases and 6 bases, there was a span of 7 bases. The V gene's germline CDR1 is MNHEY and CDR2 SMNVEV (reference sequence). The CDR3 DNA reads as TGTGCCAGCAGTTTAAAGGGGGATGGCTACACCTTC. Its protein is CASSLKGDGYTF.

CDR3 nucleotide sequence: TGTGCCAGCAGCGACAACAGGGACCGTAATTCACCCCTCCACTTT. Translating gives CASSDNRDRNSPLHF. The chain links TRBV6-4 to TRBJ1-6, with TRBD1 as a possible D gene (6 bases). The germline CDR1 and CDR2 sequences are MRHNA and SNTAGT. CDR3 length: 15 amino acids. Trimming took 6 bases from V and 6 from J, leaving 15 bases between them.